Described below is a single T cell receptor (beta chain) sequence and its context. What it recognizes is unknown. Additional DNA sequences in this sample encode the identical CDR3. PCR used 60 Vbeta primers and 13 Jbeta primers. Libraries were prepared by immunoSEQ multiplex PCR; TCRdb keeps only in-frame clonotypes and omits some of them. The sample has 110,000 or so clones, 83% seen once. The CDR3 consists of 14 residues. Trimming cost V 0 bases and J 1 base, with 8 bases left between them. From germline, CDR1 is SGHDT and CDR2 YYEEEE. The sample is drawn from a study of cytomegalovirus exposure and HLA in healthy donors. Study outcomes and limitations: CMV antigen specificity was confirmed in vitro for a few CMV-associated chains. Published work reported that the classifier diagnosed cytomegalovirus status with high specificity and sensitivity.

This receptor was taken from a man between 18 and 29 years old in good health and CMV-seronegative. The source material was PBMCs. The V gene is TRBV5-6, the J gene TRBJ2-7; D may be TRBD1 (5 bases). The CDR3 region has the DNA TGTGCCAGCAGCTTGGCGGCAGGGTCCTACGAGCAGTACTTC. Translation: CASSLAAGSYEQYF.